This T cell receptor beta chain derives from a study of shared clonotypes between healthy human individuals. Study details: Aged between 18 and 49, the donors were a couple of women and a few men.

The assay was carried out at the deep level. Profiling relied on immunoSEQ multiplex PCR, and the TCRdb table lists in-frame clones only, not all of them. The table records around 750,000 clones, 74% of them present only once. Trimming pared 0 bases from V and 5 bases from J, leaving 4 bases between. Per the germline V gene, CDR1 is MGHRA and CDR2 is YSYEKL. The CDR3 loop spans 12 amino acids. This clone was seen a few times. Its antigen is as yet unknown. Study-wide points: Clonotype sharing among the donors was expected to vary with sequencing depth.

Sequencing was done on a sample of memory CD4+ T cells sorted from blood. Noted subset: CD45RA-negative fraction. The gene calls are TRBV4-1 and TRBJ2-5, with D unresolved. This clonotype originated in a woman in her 30s in good health. CDR3 bases: TGCGCCAGCAGCCAAGAAGGGGAGACCCAGTACTTC. Its translation: CASSQEGETQYF.